This T cell receptor beta chain emerged from a study of blood T cell repertoires in COVID-19. Libraries were prepared by immunoSEQ multiplex PCR; TCRdb keeps only in-frame clonotypes and omits some of them. The repertoire holds under 400,000 clones, with about 87% as singletons. The CDR3 is 14 residues long. Germline V gives CDR1 SGHDT, CDR2 YYEEEE. Trimming pared 4 bases from V and 4 bases from J, leaving 14 bases between. Material for sequencing was PBMCs or T cells enriched from blood (not recorded which). This chain uses TRBV5-6 with TRBJ1-1; D remains ambiguous. The receptor was derived from a man aged 40-55 years in a cohort exposed to, infected with or recovered from COVID-19 (not recorded which). CDR3 protein: CASSRRGGPTEAFF. The CDR3 DNA reads as TGTGCCAGCAGCCGAAGAGGAGGGCCCACTGAAGCTTTCTTT.